The 20 T cell receptor beta chains below were found in one sample sequenced in a study of graft-versus-host responses after intestinal transplantation. Libraries were prepared by immunoSEQ multiplex PCR; TCRdb keeps only in-frame clonotypes and omits some of them. The table records around 100,000 clones, over 75% of them present only once. Antigen specificity for these receptors is unknown. The input for sequencing was unstimulated CD4+ T cells sorted from spleen or lymph node cells, taken before transplant. The receptors derive from a human donor who was the organ donor for an intestinal transplant.

The J gene is TRBJ2-7, the V gene TRBV7-9; the D gene could be TRBD1 or TRBD2 (5 bases each). V lost 4 bases and J 12 bases, leaving 19 bases between the germline ends. The CDR3 spans 13 residues. The germline CDR1 and CDR2 sequences are SEHNR and FQNEAQ (reference sequence). The CDR3 region has the DNA TGTGCCAGCAGCTCCGCGGTCGGGGCAGACTCGTACTTC. Its protein is CASSSAVGADSYF.

The table lists this clone with a count of one. This CDR3 is CASSISMGGPQGEQFF. For the CDR3, the DNA is TGTGCCAGTAGTATCAGTATGGGGGGCCCTCAAGGTGAGCAGTTCTTC. J is TRBJ2-1 and V is TRBV19, with D perhaps assigned TRBD1 or TRBD2 (6 bases each). The V end was cut by 3 bases, the J end by 9 bases, with 21 bases between. CDR3 length equals 16 residues. From germline, CDR1 is LNHDA and CDR2 SQIVND (reference sequence).

In its sample, this clone was seen once. The V gene is TRBV5-1, the J gene TRBJ1-5; tentatively, D is TRBD1 (6 bases). V lost 0 bases and J 4 bases, leaving 11 bases between the germline ends. Germline V gene lookup returns CDR1 SGHRS and CDR2 YFSETQ. The CDR3 is 15 amino acids. The CDR3 loop reads CASSLVSGANQPQHF. CDR3 bases: TGCGCCAGCAGCTTGGTGTCGGGGGCAAATCAGCCCCAGCATTTT.

The chain joins TRBV21-1 to TRBJ2-7; the D call TRBD1 from the table was never checked on the DNA. TRBV21-1 is described as a pseudogene. The CDR3 is 14 residues long. This CDR3 is CASSPRTEHYEQYF. CDR3 DNA: TGTGCCAGCAGCCCTCGGACAGAACACTACGAGCAGTACTTC.

This chain connects TRBV18 to TRBJ2-3; D unclear. Germline-derived CDR1 and CDR2 are KGHSH and LQKENI. The CDR3 runs to 12 residues. The V gene lost 4 bases and the J gene lost 0 bases, with 2 bases spanning the gap. CDR3 region: CASSHSTDTQYF. The CDR3, as DNA: TGTGCCAGCTCACACAGCACAGATACGCAGTATTTT.

This clone came up a few times. V gene TRBV19 combines with J gene TRBJ1-2, with a tentative D call TRBD1 (6 bases). The CDR3 spans 15 residues. Trimming shortened V by 4 bases and J by 8 bases, and 20 bases separated the two germline ends. Germline V gene data show CDR1 as LNHDA and CDR2 as SQIVND (reference sequence). CDR3: CASSTGHRVLVGYTF. The CDR3 DNA follows: TGTGCCAGTAGTACGGGACATCGCGTGTTGGTAGGCTACACCTTC.

V usage is TRBV19 and J usage is TRBJ2-5, with 9 bases matching TRBD1. The CDR3 loop spans 15 amino acids. The germline gives CDR1 LNHDA, CDR2 SQIVND (reference sequence). J gave up 5 bases and V 4 bases, and 8 bases lay outside the gene matches. The CDR3 region has the DNA TGTGCCAGTAGTACGGGACAGGGAGTGGCTGAGACCCAGTACTTC. This sequence encodes CASSTGQGVAETQYF.

The chain carries TRBV15 and TRBJ2-1, with a tentative D call TRBD1 (6 bases). Germline CDR1 reads LNHNV; CDR2 reads YYDKDF (reference sequence). This CDR3 has 17 residues. With 0 bases removed from V and 3 bases from J, the gap between germline ends came to 15 bases. The CDR3 DNA reads TGTGCCACCAGCAGAGATACTGGGGGCTATCGCTACAATGAGCAGTTCTTC. Translating it yields CATSRDTGGYRYNEQFF.

The chain combines TRBV6-5 with TRBJ1-1, with 7 bases matching TRBD1. J lost 0 bases, V lost 10 bases, and 5 bases had no gene match. The CDR3 totals 13 residues. The germline V gene has CDR1 MNHEY and CDR2 SVGAGI. In DNA form, the CDR3 reads TGTGCCATCTCCAGGGGGTTGAACACTGAAGCTTTCTTT. Residues: CAISRGLNTEAFF.

V is TRBV9 and J is TRBJ2-1, with 11 nucleotides matching TRBD1. V gave up 2 bases and J gave up 8 bases; unmatched junction bases: 6. The CDR3 has 15 amino acids. The V gene's germline CDR1 is SGDLS and CDR2 YYNGEE. The CDR3 coding sequence is TGTGCCAGCAGCGTCCGGGACAGGGGGGACGATGAGCAGTTCTTC. Its protein product is CASSVRDRGDDEQFF.

The chain carries TRBV7-8 and TRBJ1-6, with D maybe TRBD1 (5 bases). Germline V gene lookup returns CDR1 SGHVS and CDR2 FQNEAQ. The V gene lost 5 bases and the J gene lost 9 bases, with 17 bases spanning the gap. The CDR3 has 15 amino acids. The CDR3: CASSPVGGVPSPLHF. CDR3 DNA: TGTGCCAGCAGCCCCGTGGGAGGGGTACCTTCACCCCTCCACTTT.

This clone was recorded a few times. J is TRBJ1-6 and V is TRBV6-5; perhaps TRBD1 as D (6 bases). Germline V gene sequence: CDR1 MNHEY, CDR2 SVGAGI. This CDR3 comprises 12 residues. V was shortened by 5 bases and J by 7 bases, with 6 bases between the two germline ends. CDR3 coding DNA: TGTGCCAGCAGTCAGGGGAATTCACCCCTCCACTTT. Encoded protein: CASSQGNSPLHF.

Details on this clone: Germline is not matched at one junction end, which may reflect a read error. The chain links TRBV30 to TRBJ2-7; 9 nucleotides align to TRBD1. The germline V gene encodes CDR1 GTSNPN and CDR2 SVGIG (reference sequence). The CDR3 spans 10 residues. The CDR3 spells CACLDRGTIF. CDR3 in DNA: TGTGCCTGCCTTGACAGGGGGACAATTTTC. Full variable domain (outside the CDR3, taken from reference TRBV30 and TRBJ2-7): SQTIHQWPATLVQPVGSPLSLECTVEGTSNPNLYWYRQAAGRGLQLLFYSVGIGQISSEVPQNLSASRPQDRQFILSSKKLLLSDSGFYLCACLDRGTIFGPGTRLTVT.

V usage is TRBV6-1 and J usage is TRBJ1-3; D is unclear. Germline V gene data show CDR1 as MNHNS and CDR2 as SASEGT. V was shortened by 7 bases and J by 2 bases, with 9 bases between the two germline ends. This CDR3 has 13 amino acids. CDR3 region: CASIANAGNTIYF. The CDR3 DNA is TGTGCCAGCATCGCAAACGCTGGAAACACCATATATTTT.

The rearrangement joins TRBV30 to TRBJ2-1; possible D gene TRBD1, 5 bases. Trimming left V 0 bases short and J 3 bases short, with 12 bases between. The CDR3 loop spans 15 amino acids. Germline values: CDR1 GTSNPN, CDR2 SVGIG (reference sequence). CDR3 bases: TGTGCCTGGAGTGTATGGGGCCTTGACTACAATGAGCAGTTCTTC. It encodes CAWSVWGLDYNEQFF.

This chain joins TRBV6-1 and TRBJ2-1; possibly TRBD1 for D (5 bases). The CDR3 has 13 amino acids. Trimming removed 6 bases from V and 6 bases from J, with 12 bases in between. Per germline, CDR1 MNHNS and CDR2 SASEGT. The CDR3 reads CASRTLQVNEQFF. The CDR3 nucleotides are TGTGCCAGCAGGACACTACAGGTCAATGAGCAGTTCTTC.

The rearrangement links TRBV2 to TRBJ1-4; no clear D gene. The germline gives CDR1 SNHLY, CDR2 FYNNEI. The CDR3 runs to 13 residues. V lost 7 bases, J lost 3 bases, and 9 bases lay in between. The CDR3 sequence: CASISQPNEKLFF. The CDR3 nucleotides read TGTGCCAGCATAAGCCAGCCTAATGAAAAACTGTTTTTT. Full variable domain (remainder filled in from reference TRBV2 and TRBJ1-4): EPEVTQTPSHQVTQMGQEVILRCVPISNHLYFYWYRQILGQKVEFLVSFYNNEISEKSEIFDDQFSVERPDGSNFTLKIRSTKLEDSAMYFCASISQPNEKLFFGSGTQLSVL.

V and J are TRBV28 and TRBJ1-6; D not certain. This CDR3 is built from 13 residues. CDR1 MDHEN and CDR2 SYDVKM come from the germline V gene. Trimming removed 4 bases at V and 15 bases at J, with 16 bases between. CDR3 DNA sequence: TGTGCCAGCAGTTCCACCGACGGATTCCTCCTCCACTTT. Its translation: CASSSTDGFLLHF.

The chain is built from TRBV9 and TRBJ2-2; the D gene is possibly TRBD2 (6 bases). The germline gives CDR1 SGDLS, CDR2 YYNGEE. This CDR3 is 16 amino acids long. Trimming took 3 bases from V and 6 from J, leaving 18 bases between them. The DNA for the CDR3 is TGTGCCAGCAGCGGGACCAGGTCGGGGGACGCCGGGGAGCTGTTTTTT. The encoded protein is CASSGTRSGDAGELFF.

CDR3 DNA: TGTGCCAGCAGCGCAGGGACTAGAGGGACCCAGTACTTC. Residues: CASSAGTRGTQYF. V gene TRBV7-7 combines with J gene TRBJ2-5; 8 bases are a match to TRBD2. Germline CDR1 SSHAT, CDR2 FNYEAQ (reference sequence). Unmatched junction bases numbered 6, after V lost 5 bases and J lost 7 bases. The CDR3 has 13 residues.